The 14 T cell receptor beta chains given below trace back to one sample, sequenced in a study of blood T cell repertoires in COVID-19. This table comes from immunoSEQ multiplex PCR, and its TCRdb copy is limited to in-frame clones, with some not included. The data show approximately 240,000 clones, roughly 80% seen once. Source material: peripheral blood. The receptors come from a woman aged 80 or older with active or convalescent COVID-19.

The chain couples TRBV28 to TRBJ1-4, with 7 bases that match TRBD1. The ends lost 2 bases at V and 4 bases at J; junction bases unmatched: 4. Germline CDR1 MDHEN, CDR2 SYDVKM. This CDR3 is 15 amino acids long. CDR3 residues: CASSLIGTDNEKLFF. The CDR3 DNA follows: TGTGCCAGCAGTTTAATAGGGACAGATAATGAAAAACTGTTTTTT.

This chain joins TRBV5-5 and TRBJ1-1; 10 bases align to TRBD1. Germline V gene lookup returns CDR1 SGHKS and CDR2 YYEKEE (reference sequence). Germline trimming cut 0 bases from V and 5 bases from J; bases unmatched to any gene: 7. The CDR3 sequence is 16 residues long. The CDR3 loop reads CASSLETPGQGTEAFF. Here the CDR3 DNA reads TGTGCCAGCAGCTTGGAAACACCGGGACAGGGGACTGAAGCTTTCTTT. Combining the CDR3 with reference TRBV5-5 and TRBJ1-1 gives the whole variable domain DAGVTQSPTHLIKTRGQQVTLRCSPISGHKSVSWYQQVLGQGPQFIFQYYEKEERGRGNFPDRFSARQFPNYSSELNVNALLLGDSALYLCASSLETPGQGTEAFFGQGTRLTVV.

The CDR3 sequence is CASSQGVLPGYTF. In DNA form, the CDR3 reads TGTGCCAGCAGTCAAGGAGTCCTTCCTGGCTACACCTTC. The rearrangement uses TRBV28 and TRBJ1-2, with D hard to call. This CDR3 region has 13 residues. Trimming removed 5 bases from V and 7 bases from J, with 14 bases in between. Germline V gives CDR1 MDHEN, CDR2 SYDVKM.

This rearrangement joins TRBV18 to TRBJ1-5; no clear D gene. Per the germline V gene, CDR1 is KGHSH and CDR2 is LQKENI. The V end was cut by 2 bases, the J end by 7 bases, with 6 bases between. This CDR3 region has 12 residues. CDR3: CASSPGGQPQHF. In DNA form, the CDR3 reads TGTGCCAGCTCACCAGGAGGCCAGCCCCAGCATTTT.

This clone was seen only a few times. The chain combines TRBV9 with TRBJ2-1; D is perhaps TRBD1 (6 bases). V was clipped by 0 bases and J by 0 bases, with 10 bases between them. CDR3 length: 16 residues. From germline, CDR1 is SGDLS and CDR2 YYNGEE. The CDR3 spells CASSVAGVSSYNEQFF. Written as DNA, the CDR3 is TGTGCCAGCAGCGTAGCAGGGGTTAGCTCCTACAATGAGCAGTTCTTC.

The rearrangement uses TRBV5-1 and TRBJ2-1; D is perhaps TRBD2 (6 bases). Trimming removed 0 bases at V and 6 bases at J, with 13 bases between. CDR3 length equals 15 residues. CDR1 is SGHRS, CDR2 YFSETQ, per germline. The CDR3 coding sequence is TGCGCCAGCAGCTTGGCCACAGACGGGGGCAATGAGCAGTTCTTC. Translated, it gives CASSLATDGGNEQFF.

Turning to this clone: The sample has other DNA sequences that encode this CDR3 too. V usage is TRBV7-2 and J usage is TRBJ1-3; 7 bases are a match to TRBD1. This CDR3 region has 15 residues. CDR1 SGHTA and CDR2 FQGNSA come from the germline V gene. The trim removed 5 bases at V and 0 bases at J, leaving 4 bases unmatched. CDR3: CASSPGTASGNTIYF. The CDR3 DNA follows: TGTGCCAGCAGCCCCGGGACAGCCTCTGGAAACACCATATATTTT.

This clone was seen more than once but under ten times. This chain connects TRBV4-1 to TRBJ2-6, with D tentatively TRBD1 (6 bases). Germline CDR1 and CDR2: MGHRA and YSYEKL. The CDR3 contains 18 residues. The V gene lost 3 bases and the J gene lost 2 bases, with 17 bases spanning the gap. CDR3 residues: CASSQAITGSPGANVLTF. The CDR3 DNA reads TGCGCCAGCAGCCAGGCTATCACAGGGTCGCCTGGGGCCAACGTCCTGACTTTC.

CDR3 amino acids: CASSSTGPNTEAFF. As DNA, the CDR3 is TGCGCCAGCAGCTCGACAGGGCCGAACACTGAAGCTTTCTTT. The chain links TRBV5-1 to TRBJ1-1; 7 positions agree with TRBD1. The CDR3 totals 14 residues. The ends lost 3 bases at V and 1 base at J; junction bases unmatched: 3. Germline CDR1 SGHRS, CDR2 YFSETQ.

Turning to this clone: The same CDR3 can be traced to other DNA sequences in this sample. The rearrangement links TRBV12-3 or TRBV12-4 to TRBJ1-5; TRBD1 might be the D (5 bases). CDR3 length: 13 amino acids. The V gene lost 3 bases and the J gene lost 7 bases, with 10 bases spanning the gap. The CDR3 is CASSLGGGQPQHF. CDR3 bases: TGTGCCAGCAGTTTGGGGGGAGGGCAGCCCCAGCATTTT.

The chain joins TRBV9 to TRBJ2-1; possibly TRBD2 for D (6 bases). Trimming removed 0 bases at V and 5 bases at J, with 9 bases between. The germline gives CDR1 SGDLS, CDR2 YYNGEE. This CDR3 is built from 14 residues. The CDR3 loop reads CASSVVPGDNEQFF. CDR3 DNA sequence: TGTGCCAGCAGCGTAGTCCCGGGGGACAATGAGCAGTTCTTC.

This chain connects TRBV25-1 to TRBJ2-1; possible D gene TRBD1, 6 bases. CDR3 length: 14 residues. V lost 3 bases and J 4 bases, leaving 10 bases between the germline ends. Germline V gene data show CDR1 as MGHDK and CDR2 as SYGVNS. CDR3 protein: CASSEGTGYNEQFF. CDR3 DNA sequence: TGTGCCAGCAGTGAGGGTACAGGGTACAATGAGCAGTTCTTC.

The chain carries TRBV5-1 and TRBJ1-4; 8 positions match TRBD1. Germline V gene data show CDR1 as SGHRS and CDR2 as YFSETQ. Trimming took 6 bases from V and 4 from J; bases not matched to a gene: 8. The CDR3 has 15 amino acids. Here the CDR3 reads CASTSLTGDNEKLFF. CDR3 DNA sequence: TGCGCCAGCACCTCCCTGACAGGGGATAATGAAAAACTGTTTTTT.

V usage is TRBV28 and J usage is TRBJ1-1, with 7 nucleotides matching TRBD1. The V gene end was trimmed by 5 bases and the J gene end by 3 bases; junction bases not matched to a gene: 6. Germline CDR1 and CDR2: MDHEN and SYDVKM. The CDR3 sequence is 14 residues long. The DNA for the CDR3 is TGTGCCAGCAGTATGAGAGACAGGGACACTGAAGCTTTCTTT. Translation gives CASSMRDRDTEAFF.